A selection of T cell receptor beta chains follows, all from one sample in a study of OX40 agonist ivuxolimab in advanced cancers. Sequenced by immunoSEQ multiplex PCR; TCRdb stores in-frame clones only, minus some. The table includes approximately 58,000 clones, more than 75% detected once. The sequencing here drew on CD4+ or CD8+ T cells sorted from blood, taken in a trial of the OX40 agonist ivuxolimab. The receptors come from an adult with an advanced solid tumor such as melanoma, head and neck, liver or kidney cancer. CDR3s include the opening cysteine and the closing phenylalanine or tryptophan. The D gene is left open where the match is weak. Size is stated for part of the rows, as once, few or many counts, or as a class when the clone is expanded.

. TRBJ2-3 TRBV19 . TGTGCCAGTACTGGGGGGCATAGCACAGATACGCAGTATTTT CASTGGHSTDTQYF
. TRBJ1-4 TRBV11-2 . TGTGCCAGCAGCTTAGATCTAACCGGGAATGAAAAACTGTTTTTT CASSLDLTGNEKLFF
TRBD2 TRBJ2-2 TRBV2 . TGTGCCAGCAGGACCCTAGCGGTGAACACCGGGGAGCTGTTTTTT CASRTLAVNTGELFF
. TRBJ2-7 TRBV9 . TGTGCCAGCAGCGTAGAGCCGGGGCCATACGAGCAGTACTTC CASSVEPGPYEQYF
TRBD2 TRBJ2-1 TRBV14 . TGTGCCAGCAGCCATTCTAGCGGGTACAATGAGCAGTTCTTC CASSHSSGYNEQFF
TRBD1 TRBJ1-2 TRBV30 . TGTGCCTGGAGAACCGGGACAGGGTATTTCTATGGCTACACCTTC CAWRTGTGYFYGYTF
TRBD1 TRBJ2-5 TRBV6-6 . TGTGCCAGCAGCCAGGACAGGGGGTCGGAGACCCAGTACTTC CASSQDRGSETQYF
TRBD2 TRBJ2-7 TRBV7-9 . TGTGCCAGCAACCGGGAGGGGGTTGACGAGCAGTACTTC CASNREGVDEQYF
TRBD1 TRBJ2-7 TRBV27 few TGTGCCAGCGCGAAAGGACAGGGGTACGAGCAGTACTTC CASAKGQGYEQYF
. TRBJ2-3 TRBV11-1 . TGTGCCAGCAGCCCCGGGGGTGGGGATACGCAGTATTTT CASSPGGGDTQYF
. TRBJ2-3 TRBV7-9 . TGTGCCAGCAGCGCTTCGGGACTTCGCACAGATACGCAGTATTTT CASSASGLRTDTQYF
. TRBJ1-1 TRBV19 few TGTGCCAGTAGTAACGACAGGTATGCCACTGAAGCTTTCTTT CASSNDRYATEAFF
TRBD2 TRBJ2-3 TRBV6-6 . TGTGCCAGCAGTAGGATTAGCGGGAGCACAGATACGCAGTATTTT CASSRISGSTDTQYF
. TRBJ1-1 TRBV21-1 . TGTGCCAGCAGTTTCCTTTACAGGGAATTTGGCACTGAAGCTTTCTTT CASSFLYREFGTEAFF
TRBD2 TRBJ2-4 TRBV5-1 . TGCGCCAGCTCACCGGGACTAGCGGGAGGGACGGCCAAAAACATTCAGTACTTC CASSPGLAGGTAKNIQYF
. TRBJ2-7 TRBV7-8 once TGTGCCAGCAGCTTAACAGGAGATTCCTCCTACGAGCAGTACTTC CASSLTGDSSYEQYF
TRBD2 TRBJ2-1 TRBV2 once TGTGCCAGCAGTGCACTAGCGGGCCGAAACAATGAGCAGTTCTTC CASSALAGRNNEQFF
TRBD2 TRBJ2-5 TRBV7-9 . TGTGCCAGCAGCTTAGGATCGATAGCGGGAGGGAAGCAAGAGACCCAGTACTTC CASSLGSIAGGKQETQYF
. TRBJ1-5 TRBV10-3 . TGTGCCGCAGGACGGTTCAATCAGCCCCAGCATTTT CAAGRFNQPQHF
. TRBJ2-7 TRBV6-5 . TGTGCCAGCAGAAGGGGATTGGAGGGGCGATACGAGCAGTACTTC CASRRGLEGRYEQYF
. TRBJ2-1 TRBV6-4 . TGTGCCAGCAGTGACTCTTTCGGCAGGGCGGACAATGAGCAGTTCTTC CASSDSFGRADNEQFF
. TRBJ1-4 TRBV4-2 . TGTGCCAGCAGCTTACCGCCGCCGGGCGAAAAACTGTTTTTT CASSLPPPGEKLFF
. TRBJ2-7 TRBV19 . TGTGCCAGTAGTATCGGAACCCCCTTGTACGAGCAGTACTTC CASSIGTPLYEQYF
TRBD2 TRBJ2-2 TRBV28 . TGTGCCAGCAGTCACCCTAGCGGGACCGGGGAGCTGTTTTTT CASSHPSGTGELFF
. TRBJ1-3 TRBV7-9 . TGTGCCAGCAGACGCGACAGCTTCTCTGGAAACACCATATATTTT CASRRDSFSGNTIYF
TRBD2 TRBJ2-7 TRBV7-6 once TGTGCCAGCAGCTCATCGGGGGGCTCCTACGAGCAGTACTTC CASSSSGGSYEQYF
. TRBJ1-2 TRBV19 once TGTGCCAGTAGCCCATGGCGTGTGGGAGTAGTCTATGGCTACACCTTC CASSPWRVGVVYGYTF
. TRBJ1-5 TRBV30 few TGTGCCTGGAGTGTAAGAGGGTTGTTCAATCAGCCCCAGCATTTT CAWSVRGLFNQPQHF
TRBD1 TRBJ2-5 TRBV18 . TGTGCCAGCTCACCACGCATGATCGGGACAGGGGGCCAAGAGACCCAGTACTTC CASSPRMIGTGGQETQYF
. TRBJ2-7 TRBV9 . TGTGCCAGCAGCGTAGCTAGTGGAATATCCTACGAGCAGTACTTC CASSVASGISYEQYF
. TRBJ1-5 TRBV2 . TGTGCCAGCAGCGGACAGCGCTTTGGGCCCCAGCATTTT CASSGQRFGPQHF
TRBD2 TRBJ2-7 TRBV13 . TGTGCCAGCAGCTTAGGACTAGCGGGTTCTAGGGAGCAGTACTTC CASSLGLAGSREQYF
. TRBJ1-2 TRBV5-1 . TGCGCCAGCAGCTTGAGATTTGGCGGCTACACCTTC CASSLRFGGYTF
. TRBJ2-3 TRBV6-5 . TGTGCCAGCTCCTCGGGCAGGGGCGGCACAGATACGCAGTATTTT CASSSGRGGTDTQYF
TRBD1 TRBJ2-6 TRBV28 . TGTGCCAGCAATATTCCGGGACAGAAGCATTCTGGGGCCAACGTCCTGACTTTC CASNIPGQKHSGANVLTF
TRBD2 TRBJ2-5 TRBV27 . TGTGCCAGCAGTTGGGGACCGGGAGCGGGGGGGTCAGAGACCCAGTACTTC CASSWGPGAGGSETQYF
TRBD2 TRBJ2-1 TRBV4-1 . TGCGCCAGCAGCCACACCGGACTAGCGGGAGGGCCCGATGAGCAGTTCTTC CASSHTGLAGGPDEQFF
. TRBJ2-5 TRBV6-6 . TGTGCCAGCAGTTACGCCCACCCGGGGGCAGAGACCCAGTACTTC CASSYAHPGAETQYF
. TRBJ1-2 TRBV19 . TGTGCCAGTAGCGACTGGAACTATGGCTACACCTTC CASSDWNYGYTF
TRBD1 TRBJ2-1 TRBV2 . TGTGCCAGCAGCTCGGGACAGGGTGGCAATGAGCAGTTCTTC CASSSGQGGNEQFF
TRBD1 TRBJ2-1 TRBV5-8 . TGTGCCAGCAGCTTGGGGACAGGGCGCCACAATGAGCAGTTCTTC CASSLGTGRHNEQFF